The 24 T cell receptor beta chains given below trace back to one sample, sequenced in a study of T cell repertoires in cytomegalovirus infection. TCRdb itself ran the reads through MiXCR, one entry per CDR3 protein. The profile covers about 140,000 distinct CDR3 sequences, with 5.5% to 7% appearing a single time and around 17% taken by the ten largest. The sequenced sample consisted of PBMCs. The receptors shown here come from a human donor in good health (CMV status not recorded). Some clones in this sample may be carry-over from other donors' samples.

This clonotype was seen a handful of times. This chain connects TRBV29-1 to TRBJ2-1; TRBD2 matches 11 bases. The CDR3 covers 16 residues. The V gene end was trimmed by 4 bases and the J gene end by 0 bases; junction bases not matched to a gene: 5. CDR1 and CDR2 (germline): SQVTM, ANQGSEA. As DNA, the CDR3 is TGCAGCGTTGTCCCTAGCGGGGGGCACTCCTACAATGAGCAGTTCTTC. As protein: CSVVPSGGHSYNEQFF.

This chain joins TRBV28 and TRBJ2-1, with 7 bases matching TRBD1. The V gene's germline CDR1 is MDHEN and CDR2 SYDVKM. There are 11 residues in the CDR3. The J segment lost 12 bases and the V segment lost 3 bases, leaving 2 bases of the junction unmatched. The CDR3 bases are TGTGCCAGCAGTTTCTCAGGGGGGCAGTTCTTC. Its translation: CASSFSGGQFF.

This clonotype was observed many times. V and J are TRBV7-2 and TRBJ1-2; D perhaps matches TRBD1 (6 bases). The CDR3 has 14 residues. The germline gives CDR1 SGHTA, CDR2 FQGNSA. The V and J ends lost 2 bases and 5 bases respectively, with 12 bases between them. The CDR3 bases are TGTGCCAGCAGCTTATACGGGGGCAGTTATGGCTACACCTTC. Its protein is CASSLYGGSYGYTF.

In its sample, this clonotype was seen many times. The chain links TRBV5-1 to TRBJ2-7; the D is unclear. V was pared by 4 bases and J by 3 bases, with 17 bases between. The CDR3 sequence is 15 residues long. In germline, CDR1 is SGHRS, CDR2 YFSETQ. CDR3 sequence: CASSAGSPRIYEQYF. The CDR3 region has the DNA TGCGCCAGCAGCGCAGGATCGCCTAGGATCTACGAGCAGTACTTC.

This clonotype came up many times. The CDR3 protein is CASSEASGGRGEQYF. As DNA, the CDR3 is TGTGCCAGCAGTGAGGCGAGCGGGGGCCGGGGTGAGCAGTACTTC. This chain joins TRBV2 and TRBJ2-7, with 8 bases lining up with TRBD2. The CDR3 consists of 15 residues. CDR1 SNHLY and CDR2 FYNNEI come from the germline V gene. The V segment lost 3 bases and the J segment 7 bases; nucleotides outside the gene matches: 11.

There are a few counts of this clonotype. This chain links TRBV20-1 with TRBJ2-3; TRBD1 matches at 10 bases. V lost 7 bases and J lost 5; bases outside the gene matches: 9. This CDR3 spans 14 amino acids. CDR1 and CDR2 (germline): DFQATT, SNEGSKA (reference sequence). The CDR3 spells CSGRWTGGKDTQYF. The CDR3 DNA follows: TGCAGTGGAAGATGGACAGGGGGTAAAGATACGCAGTATTTT.

The sample holds many counts of this clonotype. This chain uses TRBV7-2 with TRBJ2-1; D is possibly TRBD2 (5 bases). Germline values: CDR1 SGHTA, CDR2 FQGNSA. V shed 5 bases and J shed 3 bases, with 23 bases lying between them. The CDR3 is 18 amino acids. The CDR3 is CASSQSHRGSINYNEQFF. CDR3 DNA sequence: TGTGCCAGCAGCCAGTCTCACCGCGGGTCGATAAACTACAATGAGCAGTTCTTC. The full variable domain, its missing parts supplied by reference TRBV7-2 and TRBJ2-1, is GAGVSQSPSNKVTEKGKDVELRCDPISGHTALYWYRQSLGQGLEFLIYFQGNSAPDKSGLPSDRFSAERTGGSVSTLTIQRTQQEDSAVYLCASSQSHRGSINYNEQFFGPGTRLTVL.

This clonotype was seen at least ten times. The chain combines TRBV6-4 with TRBJ1-1; possible D gene TRBD1, 5 bases. Deletions cut 4 bases from V and 0 bases from J, with 6 bases between. The CDR3 covers 13 residues. Germline CDR1 is MRHNA and CDR2 is SNTAGT. The CDR3 DNA reads as TGTGCCAGCAGTGGACAGATGAACACTGAAGCTTTCTTT. As protein: CASSGQMNTEAFF.

This clonotype occurred many times. This rearrangement joins TRBV4-1 to TRBJ2-5; D is perhaps TRBD1 or TRBD2 (5 bases each). CDR1 and CDR2 from the germline V gene are MGHRA and YSYEKL. V lost 3 bases and J lost 4, with 15 bases in between. The CDR3 length is 15 residues. The CDR3 DNA follows: TGCGCCAGCAGCCATGTAGAGGGGAATGGAGAGACCCAGTACTTC. Residues: CASSHVEGNGETQYF.

This clonotype was counted at least ten times. The rearrangement uses TRBV12-3 or TRBV12-4 and TRBJ1-1, with D unresolved. CDR3 size: 15 residues. Trimming removed 6 bases at V and 3 bases at J, with 17 bases between. DNA for the CDR3: TGTGCCAGCAGGCCTACCGCCTTTTTGTACACTGAAGCTTTCTTT. Residues: CASRPTAFLYTEAFF.

The sample holds many counts of this clonotype. The chain has TRBV29-1 and TRBJ2-7, with 14 nucleotides matching TRBD2. The germline V gene has CDR1 SQVTM and CDR2 ANQGSEA. Trimming took 3 bases from V and 2 from J; bases not matched to a gene: 0. This CDR3 is built from 14 residues. The CDR3 region has the DNA TGCAGCGTTGAGACTAGCGGGGGGGCCTACGAGCAGTACTTC. Amino acids: CSVETSGGAYEQYF.

A word on this clonotype: Being one base from a much bigger clone, this may be a read error. The chain employs TRBV28 and TRBJ1-3, with TRBD1 identical over 9 bases. This CDR3 contains 15 residues. CDR1 MDHEN and CDR2 SYDVKM come from the germline V gene. CDR3 DNA: TGTGCCAGCAGTACGGACAGGGGCTCTGGAAACACCATACATTTT. It translates to CASSTDRGSGNTIHF. The whole variable domain, remainder taken from reference TRBV28 and TRBJ1-3, is DVKVTQSSRYLVKRTGEKVFLECVQDMDHENMFWYRQDPGLGLRLIYFSYDVKMKEKGDIPEGYSVSREKKERFSLILESASTNQTSMYLCASSTDRGSGNTIHFGEGSWLTVV.

The chain combines TRBV19 with TRBJ2-2; D perhaps matches TRBD2 (5 bases). Germline V gene data show CDR1 as LNHDA and CDR2 as SQIVND (reference sequence). With 3 bases removed from V and 3 bases from J, the gap between germline ends came to 11 bases. The CDR3 is made up of 15 amino acids. DNA for the CDR3: TGTGCCAGTAGTATTAACGGGGTGGACACCGGGGAGCTGTTTTTT. Residues: CASSINGVDTGELFF.

This clonotype has just a few counts. The chain is built from TRBV12-5 and TRBJ1-5; D is undetermined. This CDR3 is built from 13 residues. In germline, CDR1 is LGHNT, CDR2 FRNRAP. Deletions cut 4 bases from V and 5 bases from J, with 9 bases between. CDR3 sequence: CASGSPPDQPQHF. Written as DNA, the CDR3 is TGTGCTAGTGGTTCACCCCCGGATCAGCCCCAGCATTTT.

This clonotype was observed many times. This chain connects TRBV7-6 to TRBJ1-5; 8 positions agree with TRBD1. Germline CDR1 reads SGHVS; CDR2 reads FNYEAQ. CDR3 length equals 14 residues. The V and J ends lost 5 bases and 3 bases, in that order; junction bases with no gene match: 3. The CDR3 loop reads CASSADRANQPQHF. In DNA form, the CDR3 reads TGTGCCAGCAGCGCGGACAGGGCCAATCAGCCCCAGCATTTT.

A word on this clonotype: Given a much more abundant clone one base away, this may be a read error. This chain links TRBV7-9 with TRBJ2-1; 10 bases align to TRBD1. Looked up from germline, CDR1 is SEHNR and CDR2 is FQNEAQ (reference sequence). Trimming at V came to 2 bases and at J to 8 bases, leaving 3 bases not matched to a gene. The CDR3 runs 14 residues. CDR3: CASSLKTGGYEQFF. In DNA form, the CDR3 reads TGTGCCAGCAGCTTAAAGACAGGGGGCTATGAGCAGTTCTTC.

This clonotype was counted many times. The rearrangement links TRBV7-2 to TRBJ2-5, with D tentatively TRBD2 (5 bases). V dropped 1 base and J dropped 5 bases, with 8 bases sitting between them. The CDR3 contains 13 residues. Germline V CDR1 and CDR2: SGHTA, FQGNSA. CDR3 loop: CASSLDGMETQYF. For the CDR3, the DNA is TGTGCCAGCAGCTTAGACGGGATGGAGACCCAGTACTTC.

This chain links TRBV20-1 with TRBJ2-1, with 15 bases lining up with TRBD2. The trim removed 5 bases at V and 7 bases at J, leaving 12 bases unmatched. The CDR3 extends over 17 amino acids. Germline CDR1 and CDR2: DFQATT and SNEGSKA (reference sequence). Here the CDR3 reads CSAGGLAGGDRRNEQFF. The CDR3 nucleotides are TGCAGTGCTGGAGGACTAGCGGGGGGGGACAGGCGTAATGAGCAGTTCTTC.

Ten or more counts support this clonotype. V and J are TRBV15 and TRBJ2-3; D is perhaps TRBD2 (6 bases). The V end was cut by 0 bases, the J end by 6 bases, with 10 bases between. CDR1 and CDR2 from the germline V gene are LNHNV and YYDKDF (reference sequence). The CDR3 loop spans 14 amino acids. In DNA, the CDR3 is TGTGCCACCAGCAGAGATCGGGACTTTGATACGCAGTATTTT. Translation gives CATSRDRDFDTQYF.

This clonotype was observed at least ten times. The chain joins TRBV11-3 to TRBJ2-4; no clear D. CDR1 and CDR2 from the germline V gene are SGHNT and YENEEA. This CDR3 comprises 13 residues. The V gene lost 0 bases and the J gene lost 7 bases, with 7 bases spanning the gap. Here the CDR3 DNA reads TGTGCCAGCAGCTTAGATGAGTGGAACATTCAGTACTTC. Protein product: CASSLDEWNIQYF.

The table lists this clonotype with many counts. The chain joins TRBV20-1 to TRBJ1-2, with D possibly TRBD1 on 6 matching bases. The germline V gene encodes CDR1 DFQATT and CDR2 SNEGSKA (reference sequence). Between the trimmed V and J ends, which lost 5 bases and 7 bases, there was a span of 26 bases. This CDR3 contains 16 residues. This CDR3 reads CSAGISTGLEWSGYTF. CDR3 bases: TGCAGTGCTGGGATCTCAACAGGGCTTGAATGGAGTGGCTACACCTTC.

This rearrangement joins TRBV6-8 to TRBJ1-4, with D tentatively TRBD1 (6 bases). The CDR3 is made up of 15 amino acids. CDR1 MNHGY and CDR2 SAAAGT come from the germline V gene. V was shortened by 0 bases and J by 2 bases, with 7 bases between the two germline ends. Written as DNA, the CDR3 is TGTGCCAGCAGTTACTCCAGGGGTACTAATGAAAAACTGTTTTTT. Residues: CASSYSRGTNEKLFF.

The V call is TRBV20-1, the J call TRBJ2-3; tentatively, D is TRBD2 (6 bases). There are 16 residues in the CDR3. CDR1 is DFQATT, CDR2 SNEGSKA, per germline (reference sequence). V was clipped by 6 bases and J by 4 bases, with 23 bases between them. This chain's CDR3 is CSATHLLANRPDTQYF. The CDR3 region has the DNA TGCAGTGCCACCCACCTCCTAGCGAATAGACCAGATACGCAGTATTTT.

The chain employs TRBV2 and TRBJ1-6; no clear D gene. Germline lookup yields CDR1 SNHLY and CDR2 FYNNEI. CDR3 size: 13 residues. The V gene lost 7 bases and the J gene lost 6 bases, with 10 bases spanning the gap. The CDR3 loop reads CASNQEVNSPLHF. DNA of the CDR3: TGTGCCAGCAACCAGGAGGTTAATTCACCCCTCCACTTT.